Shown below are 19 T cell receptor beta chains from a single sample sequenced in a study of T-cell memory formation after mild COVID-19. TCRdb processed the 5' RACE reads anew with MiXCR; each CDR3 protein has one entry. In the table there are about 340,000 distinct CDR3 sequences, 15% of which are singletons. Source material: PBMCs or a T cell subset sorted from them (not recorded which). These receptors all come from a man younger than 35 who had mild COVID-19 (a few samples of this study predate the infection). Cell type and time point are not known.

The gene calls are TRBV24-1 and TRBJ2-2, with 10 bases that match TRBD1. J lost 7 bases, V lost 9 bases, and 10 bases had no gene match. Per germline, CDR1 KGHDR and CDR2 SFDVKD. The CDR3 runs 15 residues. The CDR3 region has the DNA TGTGCCACCCTAGAGGAGACAGGGGGCGGCGGGGAGCTGTTTTTT. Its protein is CATLEETGGGGELFF.

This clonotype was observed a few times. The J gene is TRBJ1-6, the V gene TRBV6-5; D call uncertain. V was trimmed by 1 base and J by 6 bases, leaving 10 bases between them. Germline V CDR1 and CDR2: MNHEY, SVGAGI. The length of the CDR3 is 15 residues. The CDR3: CASSYWSRGNSPLHF. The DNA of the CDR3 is TGTGCCAGCAGTTACTGGTCTCGGGGTAATTCACCCCTCCACTTT.

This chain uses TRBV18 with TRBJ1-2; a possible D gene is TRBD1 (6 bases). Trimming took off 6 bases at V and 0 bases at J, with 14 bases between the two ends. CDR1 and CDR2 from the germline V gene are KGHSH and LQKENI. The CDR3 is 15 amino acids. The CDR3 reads CASSLDSVTNYGYTF. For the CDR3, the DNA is TGTGCCAGCTCTCTGGACAGCGTAACTAACTATGGCTACACCTTC.

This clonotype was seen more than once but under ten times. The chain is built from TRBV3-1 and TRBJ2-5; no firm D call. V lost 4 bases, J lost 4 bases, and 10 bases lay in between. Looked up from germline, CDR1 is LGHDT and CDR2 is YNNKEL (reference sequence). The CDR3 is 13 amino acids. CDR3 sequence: CASSPDRIETQYF. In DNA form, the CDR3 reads TGTGCCAGCAGCCCCGATCGGATAGAGACCCAGTACTTC.

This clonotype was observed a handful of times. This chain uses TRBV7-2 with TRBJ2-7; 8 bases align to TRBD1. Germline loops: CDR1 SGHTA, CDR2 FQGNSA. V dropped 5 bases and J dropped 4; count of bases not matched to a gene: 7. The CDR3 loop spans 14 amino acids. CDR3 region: CASSPRTGWYEQYV. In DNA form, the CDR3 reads TGTGCCAGCAGCCCACGGACAGGGTGGTACGAGCAGTACGTC.

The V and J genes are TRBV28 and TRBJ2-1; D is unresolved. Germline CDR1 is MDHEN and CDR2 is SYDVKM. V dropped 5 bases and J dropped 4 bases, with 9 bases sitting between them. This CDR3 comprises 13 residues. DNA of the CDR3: TGTGCCAGCAGTAGGGCAGAATACAATGAGCAGTTCTTC. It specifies CASSRAEYNEQFF.

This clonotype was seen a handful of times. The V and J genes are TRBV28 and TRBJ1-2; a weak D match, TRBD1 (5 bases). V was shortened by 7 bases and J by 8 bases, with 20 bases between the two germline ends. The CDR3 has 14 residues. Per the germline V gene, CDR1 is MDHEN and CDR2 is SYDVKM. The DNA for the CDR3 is TGTGCCAGCATCAACGCCGGGACGGAATACGGCTACACCTTC. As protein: CASINAGTEYGYTF.

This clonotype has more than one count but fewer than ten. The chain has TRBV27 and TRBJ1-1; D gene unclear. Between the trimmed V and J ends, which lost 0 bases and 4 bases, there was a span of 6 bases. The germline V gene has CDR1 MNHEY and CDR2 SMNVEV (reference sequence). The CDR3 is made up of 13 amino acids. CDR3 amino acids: CASSLSLITEAFF. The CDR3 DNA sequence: TGTGCCAGCAGTTTATCGTTAATCACTGAAGCTTTCTTT.

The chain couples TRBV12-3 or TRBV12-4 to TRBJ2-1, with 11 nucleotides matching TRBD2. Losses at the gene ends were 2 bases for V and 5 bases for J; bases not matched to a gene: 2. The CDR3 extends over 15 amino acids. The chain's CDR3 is CASSLRLAGNNEQFF. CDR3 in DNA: TGTGCCAGCAGTTTAAGACTAGCGGGGAACAATGAGCAGTTCTTC.

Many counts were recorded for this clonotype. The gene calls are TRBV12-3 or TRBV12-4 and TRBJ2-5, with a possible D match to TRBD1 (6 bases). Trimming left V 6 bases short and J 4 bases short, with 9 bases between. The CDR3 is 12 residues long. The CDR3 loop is CASSPGAETQYF. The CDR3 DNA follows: TGTGCCAGCAGCCCAGGGGCAGAGACCCAGTACTTC.

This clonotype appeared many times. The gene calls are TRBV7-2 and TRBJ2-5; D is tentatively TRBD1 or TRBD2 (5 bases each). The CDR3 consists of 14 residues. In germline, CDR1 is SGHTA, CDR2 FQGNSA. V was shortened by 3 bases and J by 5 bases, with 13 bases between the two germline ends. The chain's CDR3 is CASSLGDPRETQYF. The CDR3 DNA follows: TGTGCCAGCAGCTTGGGGGACCCCCGGGAGACCCAGTACTTC.

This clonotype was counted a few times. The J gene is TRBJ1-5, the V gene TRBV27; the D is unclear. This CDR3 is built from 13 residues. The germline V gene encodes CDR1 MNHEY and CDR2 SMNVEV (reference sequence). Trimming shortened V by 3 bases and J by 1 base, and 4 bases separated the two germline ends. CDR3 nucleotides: TGTGCCAGCAGTTTCAAGAGCAATCAGCCCCAGCATTTT. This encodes CASSFKSNQPQHF.

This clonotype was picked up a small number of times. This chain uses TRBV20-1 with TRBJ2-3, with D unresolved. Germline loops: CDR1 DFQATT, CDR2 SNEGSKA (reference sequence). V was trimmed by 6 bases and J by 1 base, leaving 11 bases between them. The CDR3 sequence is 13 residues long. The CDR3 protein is CSAPHPGTDTQYF. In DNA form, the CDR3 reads TGCAGTGCCCCACACCCGGGCACAGATACGCAGTATTTT.

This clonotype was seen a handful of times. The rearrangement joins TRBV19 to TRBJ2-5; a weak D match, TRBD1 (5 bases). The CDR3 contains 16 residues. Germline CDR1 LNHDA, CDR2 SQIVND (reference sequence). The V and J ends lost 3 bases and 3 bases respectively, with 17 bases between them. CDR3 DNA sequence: TGTGCCAGTAGTATCAGCCAGAGGTGGGGCGAAGAGACCCAGTACTTC. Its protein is CASSISQRWGEETQYF.

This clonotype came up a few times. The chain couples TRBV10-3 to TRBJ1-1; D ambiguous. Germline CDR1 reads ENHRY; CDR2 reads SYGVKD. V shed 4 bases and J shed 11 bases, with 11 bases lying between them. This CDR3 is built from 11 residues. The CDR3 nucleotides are TGTGCCATCAGTGTTGGACCTAGCGCTTTCTTT. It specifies CAISVGPSAFF.

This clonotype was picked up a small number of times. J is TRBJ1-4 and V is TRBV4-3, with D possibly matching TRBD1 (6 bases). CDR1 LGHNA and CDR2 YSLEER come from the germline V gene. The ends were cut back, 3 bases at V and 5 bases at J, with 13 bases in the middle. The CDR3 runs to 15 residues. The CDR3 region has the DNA TGCGCCAGCAGCCAGCAACAGGGACGGAATGAAAAACTGTTTTTT. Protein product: CASSQQQGRNEKLFF.

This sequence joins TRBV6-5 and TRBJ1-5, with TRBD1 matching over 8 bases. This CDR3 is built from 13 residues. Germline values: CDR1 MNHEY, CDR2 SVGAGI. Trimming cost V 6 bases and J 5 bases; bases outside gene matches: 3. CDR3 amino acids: CASRKTGDQPQHF. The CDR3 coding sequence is TGTGCCAGCAGAAAGACAGGGGATCAGCCCCAGCATTTT.

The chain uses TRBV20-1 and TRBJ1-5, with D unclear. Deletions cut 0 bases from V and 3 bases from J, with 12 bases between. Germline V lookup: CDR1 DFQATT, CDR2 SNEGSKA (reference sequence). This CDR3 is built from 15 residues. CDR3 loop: CSARDSSGFNQPQHF. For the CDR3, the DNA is TGCAGTGCTAGAGATTCCTCCGGTTTCAATCAGCCCCAGCATTTT.

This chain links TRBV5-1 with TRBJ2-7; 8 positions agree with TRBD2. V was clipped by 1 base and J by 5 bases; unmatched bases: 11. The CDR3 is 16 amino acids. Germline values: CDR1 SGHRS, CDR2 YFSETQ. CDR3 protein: CASSLIRSGGSDEQYF. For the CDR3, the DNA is TGCGCCAGCAGCTTGATTCGGAGCGGGGGTTCAGACGAGCAGTACTTC.